These T cell receptor beta chains were read from a single sample in a study of shared clonotypes between healthy human individuals. Using immunoSEQ multiplex PCR, the repertoire was profiled, and TCRdb retains in-frame clones only, with some absent. There are nearly 1 million clones in the sample; over 75% occur only once, and about 1.5% lies in the top ten. The sample consisted of memory CD4+ T cells sorted from blood. These receptors all stem from a man aged 18-30 years in good health. CDR3s leave out the opening cysteine and the closing phenylalanine or tryptophan.

v_call	j_call	cdr3_aa
TRBV6-1	TRBJ1-2	ASSEPGSVGGYT
TRBV7-2	TRBJ2-5	ASSDPAPSGGETQY
TRBV7-7	TRBJ1-1	ASSLAQNTEAF
TRBV2	TRBJ2-2	ASSEASTGELF
TRBV18	TRBJ2-5	ASSPAREGSQY
TRBV5-4	TRBJ2-2	ASSLTGLNTGELF
TRBV6-6	TRBJ2-7	ASSYATGAGEQY
TRBV28	TRBJ1-1	ASSLGVFNTEAF
TRBV5-4	TRBJ1-2	ASSDGNYGYT
TRBV29-1	TRBJ2-5	SVEGGRAVETQY
TRBV18	TRBJ1-5	ASSQDRNQPQH
TRBV4-3	TRBJ2-2	ASSLAGAGSNTGELF
TRBV7-2	TRBJ1-5	ASSHGTGVAQH
TRBV25-1	TRBJ1-5	ASSESGGSLRPQH
TRBV28	TRBJ1-5	ASIKQGANQPQH